What follows are 23 T cell receptor beta chains derived from one specimen sequenced in a study of human T cells and chemical hapten exposure. TCRdb passed the RACE reads through MiXCR, listing each CDR3 protein once. The sample includes over 80,000 distinct CDR3 sequences, about a tenth of them seen just once. The time point: patch test 3, about 24 weeks after DPC sensitization. Indicated treatment: therapeutic diphenylcyclopropenone sensitization with weekly scalp DPC. The sample was whole blood, taken in connection with sensitization to the hapten diphenylcyclopropenone (DPC). Source of these receptors: a young woman with alopecia areata. Some clones in this sample may be carry-over from other donors' samples.

Only a few counts were recorded for this clonotype. It is likely a read error, because the conserved phenylalanine at the end of the CDR3 is missing. Because the CDR3's place on the DNA is in doubt, the DNA is left out and the CDR3 is given as listed by TCRdb. The chain uses TRBV7-6 and TRBJ1-5. The CDR3 comprises 8 residues, both ends counted. Germline lookup yields CDR1 SGHVS and CDR2 FNYEAQ. The CDR3 is CASSPYNG.

This clonotype has a count of ten or more. This rearrangement joins TRBV5-1 to TRBJ2-3; no clear D. The length of the CDR3 is 14 residues. Trimming took off 0 bases at V and 4 bases at J, with 9 bases between the two ends. Germline loops: CDR1 SGHRS, CDR2 YFSETQ. CDR3 nucleotides: TGCGCCAGCAGCTTGGACCAAGTGCCAGATACGCAGTATTTT. Its protein is CASSLDQVPDTQYF.

This clonotype came up many times. V is TRBV6-5 and J is TRBJ1-4, with 8 bases that match TRBD1. Germline CDR1 reads MNHEY; CDR2 reads SVGAGI. Unmatched junction bases numbered 2, after V lost 8 bases and J lost 6 bases. This CDR3 region has 12 residues. CDR3 DNA: TGTGCCAGCGGCAGGGGGCATGAAAAACTGTTTTTT. Residues: CASGRGHEKLFF.

This clonotype was observed a single time. The rearrangement joins TRBV28 to TRBJ2-7; 8 nucleotides agree with TRBD2. This CDR3 is built from 13 residues. Trimming cost V 11 bases and J 2 bases; bases outside gene matches: 8. Germline assignment: CDR1 MDHEN and CDR2 SYDVKM. The DNA of the CDR3 is TGTGCCCATAGCGGGGCCAACACCTACGAGCAGTACGTC. It is translated as CAHSGANTYEQYV.

This clonotype was counted between two and nine times. The chain couples TRBV5-5 to TRBJ2-7; a weak D match, TRBD1 (6 bases). Germline CDR1 SGHKS, CDR2 YYEKEE (reference sequence). The V end lost 1 base, the J end lost 3 bases, and 14 bases lay between the germline ends. This CDR3 contains 15 residues. CDR3 DNA: TGTGCCAGCAGCTTGATTGGGGGCGCTAGCTACGAGCAGTACGTC. This sequence encodes CASSLIGGASYEQYV.

The chain joins TRBV6-1 to TRBJ1-1; 10 bases line up with TRBD1. This CDR3 region has 13 residues. V gave up 10 bases and J gave up 5 bases; unmatched junction bases: 7. Germline values: CDR1 MNHNS, CDR2 SASEGT. DNA of the CDR3: TGTGCCACCCTGGGACAGGGGAGAACTGAAGCTTTCTTT. Its protein product is CATLGQGRTEAFF.

Ten or more counts support this clonotype. This chain uses TRBV4-3 with TRBJ1-2; possible D gene TRBD1, 6 bases. Trimming removed 0 bases from V and 8 bases from J, with 16 bases in between. The V gene's germline CDR1 is LGHNA and CDR2 YSLEER. This CDR3 is 15 amino acids long. In DNA, the CDR3 is TGCGCCAGCAGCCAAGATGTGTTGGGGGCAGGAGGCTACACCTTC. Translated: CASSQDVLGAGGYTF.

This clonotype occurred many times. The rearrangement uses TRBV29-1 and TRBJ1-2, with D tentatively TRBD1 (6 bases). The length of the CDR3 is 11 residues. Germline V gives CDR1 SQVTM, CDR2 ANQGSEA. The V and J ends lost 4 bases and 7 bases respectively, with 10 bases between them. The CDR3, as DNA: TGCAGCGTTGGGGGGGCCCCTGGCTACACCTTC. Amino acid sequence: CSVGGAPGYTF.

This clonotype has just one count. The V and J genes are TRBV25-1 and TRBJ2-2; TRBD1 matches at 8 bases. This CDR3 is built from 20 residues. Germline assignment: CDR1 MGHDK and CDR2 SYGVNS. V was clipped by 5 bases and J by 7 bases; unmatched bases: 24. CDR3 in DNA: TGTGCCAGCAGTAAACAACCCGGGACAGGCACATGGGAACACATCGGGGAGCTGTTTTTT. This sequence encodes CASSKQPGTGTWEHIGELFF.

The rearrangement uses TRBV30 and TRBJ1-6; unclear D gene. CDR3 size: 13 residues. In germline, CDR1 is GTSNPN, CDR2 SVGIG (reference sequence). V shed 2 bases and J shed 4 bases, with 6 bases lying between them. The CDR3 DNA is TGTGCCTGGAGTAGGGAGTATAATTCACCCCTCCACTTT. Translation gives CAWSREYNSPLHF.

This clonotype was detected ten times or more. V and J are TRBV20-1 and TRBJ2-7, with a weak D call TRBD2 (5 bases). Germline loops: CDR1 DFQATT, CDR2 SNEGSKA (reference sequence). This CDR3 region has 13 residues. Trimming took 7 bases from V and 0 from J, leaving 13 bases between them. Here the CDR3 DNA reads TGCAGTGTGGCGGGCCTTAGCTCCTACGAGCAGTACGTC. This gives the protein CSVAGLSSYEQYV.

This clonotype appeared a few times. The chain uses TRBV6-6 and TRBJ2-3, with 7 bases fitting TRBD1. Germline V gene lookup returns CDR1 MNHNY and CDR2 SVGAGI (reference sequence). The CDR3 covers 16 residues. V lost 5 bases to trimming and J lost 0 bases; unmatched junction nucleotides: 8. The CDR3 here is CASSTGQSPSTDTQYF. Here the CDR3 DNA reads TGTGCCAGCAGTACGGGACAGTCCCCTAGCACAGATACGCAGTATTTT.

The V call is TRBV10-1, the J call TRBJ2-2; possibly TRBD2 for D (6 bases). Trimming removed 2 bases from V and 0 bases from J, with 10 bases in between. Germline V gene data show CDR1 as WNHNN and CDR2 as SYGVQD (reference sequence). This CDR3 region has 16 residues. The CDR3 loop reads CASSEAGGSNTGELFF. The CDR3 coding sequence is TGCGCCAGCAGTGAGGCCGGGGGTTCGAACACCGGGGAGCTGTTTTTT.

This clonotype was recorded at least ten times. This rearrangement joins TRBV12-3 or TRBV12-4 to TRBJ2-7; no definite D call. V lost 6 bases to trimming and J lost 3 bases, with 0 bases between them. The CDR3 covers 9 residues. CDR3 nucleotide sequence: TGTGCCAGCAGCTACGAGCAGTACGTC. Protein sequence: CASSYEQYV.

This clonotype was found many times. The chain joins TRBV9 to TRBJ2-7; a weak D match, TRBD2 (6 bases). The germline gives CDR1 SGDLS, CDR2 YYNGEE. The ends were cut back, 6 bases at V and 2 bases at J, with 18 bases in the middle. This CDR3 is 15 amino acids long. The CDR3 is CASTQSPGLTYEQYF. The CDR3 DNA reads TGTGCCAGCACCCAGAGTCCAGGACTAACCTACGAGCAGTACTTC.

This clonotype was found many times. This chain joins TRBV6-2 or TRBV6-3 and TRBJ2-1, with a tentative D call TRBD2 (6 bases). The CDR3 loop spans 15 amino acids. Germline loops: CDR1 MNHEY, CDR2 SVGEGT. V dropped 0 bases and J dropped 8 bases, with 14 bases sitting between them. CDR3 bases: TGTGCCAGCAGTTACTCGATGGGCGGGAACTATGAGCAGTTCTTC. Translating gives CASSYSMGGNYEQFF.

This clonotype was recorded a few times. J is TRBJ1-1 and V is TRBV18, with D possibly matching TRBD1 (6 bases). Trimming pared 3 bases from V and 1 base from J, leaving 9 bases between. This CDR3 has 14 amino acids. CDR1 and CDR2 from the germline V gene are KGHSH and LQKENI. In nucleotides, the CDR3 is TGTGCCAGCTCACCTAACAGGGAGAACACTGAAGCTTTCTTT. As protein: CASSPNRENTEAFF.

This clonotype was seen many times. This chain joins TRBV24-1 and TRBJ1-1, with unresolved D. The length of the CDR3 is 12 residues. CDR1 and CDR2 from the germline V gene are KGHDR and SFDVKD. With 5 bases removed from V and 5 bases from J, the gap between germline ends came to 8 bases. The CDR3 sequence is CATSASGTEAFF. Here the CDR3 DNA reads TGTGCCACCAGTGCCAGCGGGACTGAAGCTTTCTTT.

This clonotype was seen repeatedly, ten times or more. This chain connects TRBV29-1 to TRBJ1-5; D not resolved. Germline V gives CDR1 SQVTM, CDR2 ANQGSEA. Trimming cost V 4 bases and J 6 bases, with 13 bases left between them. This CDR3 has 13 residues. The CDR3 here is CSVVEGNGQPQHF. CDR3 bases: TGCAGCGTTGTAGAAGGGAACGGTCAGCCCCAGCATTTT.

This sequence joins TRBV9 and TRBJ2-5; TRBD2 matches at 8 bases. The length of the CDR3 is 15 residues. The J segment lost 0 bases and the V segment lost 4 bases, leaving 5 bases of the junction unmatched. CDR1 and CDR2 from the germline V gene are SGDLS and YYNGEE. CDR3 protein: CASSWSSGYQETQYF. The CDR3 nucleotides read TGTGCCAGCAGCTGGTCTAGCGGGTACCAAGAGACCCAGTACTTC. The variable domain in full, completed from reference TRBV9 and TRBJ2-5, reads DSGVTQTPKHLITATGQRVTLRCSPRSGDLSVYWYQQSLDQGLQFLIQYYNGEERAKGNILERFSAQQFPDLHSELNLSSLELGDSALYFCASSWSSGYQETQYFGPGTRLLVL.

This clonotype was seen at least ten times. The V gene is TRBV19, the J gene TRBJ2-2; tentative D call: TRBD2 (6 bases). Trimming cost V 5 bases and J 0 bases, with 10 bases left between them. The CDR3 has 15 amino acids. Germline CDR1 is LNHDA and CDR2 is SQIVND (reference sequence). CDR3 DNA sequence: TGTGCCAGTAGTCCTAGCGAGACGAACACCGGGGAGCTGTTTTTT. Protein product: CASSPSETNTGELFF.

Turning to this clonotype: At one of its ends the junction is not consistent with the germline gene, which may arise from a read error. J is TRBJ2-5 and V is TRBV27; no clear D. This CDR3 has 13 amino acids. CDR1 is MNHEY, CDR2 SMNVEV, per germline (reference sequence). CDR3: CASGLIQQETQYF. Here the CDR3 DNA reads TGTGCCAGCGGTTTAATCCAACAAGAGACCCAGTACTTC.

The chain combines TRBV28 with TRBJ2-5; TRBD2 might be the D (6 bases). The CDR3 covers 14 residues. Germline values: CDR1 MDHEN, CDR2 SYDVKM. V shed 6 bases and J shed 10 bases, with 21 bases lying between them. The CDR3 coding sequence is TGTGCCAGCAGCCGCCCTAGCGAGCGGCAGAGCCAGTACTTC. It translates to CASSRPSERQSQYF. Combining the CDR3 with reference TRBV28 and TRBJ2-5 gives the whole variable domain DVKVTQSSRYLVKRTGEKVFLECVQDMDHENMFWYRQDPGLGLRLIYFSYDVKMKEKGDIPEGYSVSREKKERFSLILESASTNQTSMYLCASSRPSERQSQYFGPGTRLLVL.